This T cell receptor (beta chain) was sequenced for a study of control samples from healthy donors and cancer patients. The protocol was immunoSEQ multiplex PCR, while the TCRdb copy is restricted to in-frame clones and leaves out a portion. The repertoire holds about 220,000 clones, with just under 95% as singletons. With 6 bases removed from V and 6 bases from J, the gap between germline ends came to 18 bases. The CDR3 is made up of 15 amino acids. Germline V gene sequence: CDR1 MNHEY, CDR2 SVGAGI. The chain links TRBV6-5 to TRBJ1-5; TRBD1 might be the D (5 bases). The sample was blood. The TCR was taken from a middle-aged man in good health. CDR3 protein: CASRGGGRGGQPQHF. CDR3 nucleotide sequence: TGTGCCAGCAGGGGGGGAGGGCGAGGAGGTCAGCCCCAGCATTTT.